This T cell receptor (beta chain) derives from a study of blood T cell repertoires in COVID-19. About the research overall: Researchers got acute and convalescent COVID-19 samples from the United States, Italy and Spain. PBMCs, B-cell-depleted T cells, or T cells provided the cDNA or gDNA that made up the material.

In the original processing: Counts of nucleated cells, estimated from reference gene primer amplification, were obtained. TCRdb's copy holds only in-frame clones and misses some; the assay was immunoSEQ multiplex PCR. V, J and clone size are those of that table, while D and trimming were read from the DNA. Of more than 80,000 clones listed, 76% are singletons. While infection was still active, Seattle patients were enrolled and then followed longitudinally. The CDR3 extends over 14 amino acids. CDR1 is MNHEY, CDR2 SVGAGI, per germline. The V end lost 3 bases, the J end lost 3 bases, and 12 bases lay between the germline ends.

The chain joins TRBV6-5 to TRBJ2-7; maybe TRBD1 (6 bases). This receptor was identified in a man of 80 years or more with COVID-19, enrolled during active disease. What was sequenced was peripheral blood. For the CDR3, the DNA is TGTGCCAGCAGTTATTCCACAGGGTTCTACGAGCAGTACTTC. This encodes CASSYSTGFYEQYF.